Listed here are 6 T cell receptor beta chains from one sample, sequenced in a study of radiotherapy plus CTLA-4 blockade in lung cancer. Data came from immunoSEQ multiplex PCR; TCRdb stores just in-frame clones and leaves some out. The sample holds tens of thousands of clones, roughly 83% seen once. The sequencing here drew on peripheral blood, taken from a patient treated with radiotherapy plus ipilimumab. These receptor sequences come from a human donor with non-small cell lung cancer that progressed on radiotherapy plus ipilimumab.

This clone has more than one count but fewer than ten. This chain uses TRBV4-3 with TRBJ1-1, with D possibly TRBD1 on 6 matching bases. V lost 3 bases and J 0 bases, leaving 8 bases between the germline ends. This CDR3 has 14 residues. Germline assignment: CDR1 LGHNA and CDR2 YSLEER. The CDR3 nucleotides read TGCGCCAGCAGCCAGGACAGCATGAACACTGAAGCTTTCTTT. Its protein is CASSQDSMNTEAFF.

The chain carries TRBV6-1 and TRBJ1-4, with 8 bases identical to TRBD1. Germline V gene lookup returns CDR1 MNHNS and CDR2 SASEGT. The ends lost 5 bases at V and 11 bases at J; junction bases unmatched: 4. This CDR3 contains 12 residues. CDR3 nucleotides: TGTGCCAGCAGTTATCGACAGGGGAAACTGTTTTTT. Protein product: CASSYRQGKLFF.

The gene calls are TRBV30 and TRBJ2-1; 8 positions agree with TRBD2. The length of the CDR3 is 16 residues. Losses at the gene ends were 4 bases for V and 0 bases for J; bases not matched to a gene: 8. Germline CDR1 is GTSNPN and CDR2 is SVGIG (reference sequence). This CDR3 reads CAWTSGGPSSYNEQFF. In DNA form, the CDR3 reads TGTGCCTGGACCAGCGGGGGCCCTAGCTCCTACAATGAGCAGTTCTTC.

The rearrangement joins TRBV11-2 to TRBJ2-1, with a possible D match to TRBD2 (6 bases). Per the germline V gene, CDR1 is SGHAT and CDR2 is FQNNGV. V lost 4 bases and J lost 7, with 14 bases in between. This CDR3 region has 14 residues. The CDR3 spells CASSWALGRNEQFF. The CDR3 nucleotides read TGTGCCAGCAGCTGGGCATTGGGGAGGAATGAGCAGTTCTTC.

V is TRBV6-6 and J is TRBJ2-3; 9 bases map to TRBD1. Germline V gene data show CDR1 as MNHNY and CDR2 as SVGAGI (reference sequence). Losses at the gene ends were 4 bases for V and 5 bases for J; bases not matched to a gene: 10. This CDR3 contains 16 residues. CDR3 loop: CASSSPGQGTGDTQYF. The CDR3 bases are TGTGCCAGCAGTTCACCGGGACAGGGAACGGGAGATACGCAGTATTTT.

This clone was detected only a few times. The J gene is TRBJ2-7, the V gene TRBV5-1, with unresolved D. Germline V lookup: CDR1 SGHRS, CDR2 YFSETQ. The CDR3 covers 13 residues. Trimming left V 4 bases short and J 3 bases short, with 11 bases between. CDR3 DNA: TGCGCCAGCAGCCCCGAGGATCGCTACGAGCAGTACTTC. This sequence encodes CASSPEDRYEQYF.